The source of this T cell receptor (beta chain) is a study of shared clonotypes between healthy human individuals. Study-level findings and limits: Apart from blood, nothing was sampled; tissue repertoires likely differ. Sharing across a handful of donors was seen in 4.5% to 5.5% of naive CD4 clonotypes.

The CDR3 length is 17 residues. CDR1 is SNHLY and CDR2 is FYNNEI in the germline V gene. Trimming removed 5 bases from V and 2 bases from J; junction bases left unmatched: 8. Data came from immunoSEQ multiplex PCR; TCRdb stores just in-frame clones and leaves some out. The sample contains millions of clones, under 95% of which appear only once. As regards this clone: Its specificity is unknown.

CD8 cells regarded as naive lacked CD45RO, were positively chosen for CCR7, and omitted terminally differentiated effector memory CD45RA+ cells. Within Nashville, Tennessee resided all donors, each a Caucasian adult. Sequencing was carried out using naive CD8+ T cells from PBMCs. V usage is TRBV2 and J usage is TRBJ2-3; 12 nucleotides align to TRBD2. This clonotype originated in a man younger than 30 in good health. Some clones in this sample may be carry-over from other donors' samples. CDR3 DNA sequence: TGTGCCAGCAGTAGGACTAGCGGGACTTGGACCACAGATACGCAGTATTTT. It is translated as CASSRTSGTWTTDTQYF.